This T cell receptor beta chain was retrieved from a study of neurological immune-mediated disorders. Template-switch 5'RACE cDNA synthesis added a 10-nucleotide unique molecular identifier. TCRdb passed the 5' RACE reads through MiXCR, listing each CDR3 protein once. In the table there are about 80,000 distinct CDR3 sequences, over 4.5% of which are singletons. Study-wide points: Across subjects, expanded clones had no CDR3 amino acid sequences in common, pointing to private repertoires in all groups.

Per germline, CDR1 SGHVS and CDR2 FNYEAQ. The CDR3 sequence is 16 residues long. Trimming left V 5 bases short and J 3 bases short, with 16 bases between. The time point denotes: longitudinal time-point 2. This clonotype was counted a few times. Its antigen is not identified. Source material: PBMCs. The rearrangement uses TRBV7-6 and TRBJ1-4; no reliable D call. This clonotype originated in a woman aged 55-75 years with multiple sclerosis. The CDR3 DNA reads TGTGCCAGCAGCCCCCAAGCCGAGGGCGCTAATGAAAAACTGTTTTTT. Amino acids: CASSPQAEGANEKLFF.